This T cell receptor beta chain was documented in a study of blood T cell repertoires in COVID-19. The assay was immunoSEQ multiplex PCR, and TCRdb's table has in-frame clones only and misses some. The table lists 75,000 to 90,000 clones, 80% of them singletons. This clonotype was obtained from a woman in her 70s with acute or convalescent COVID-19. The specimen sequenced was peripheral blood.

CDR3 residues: CASSSGQDWTEAFF. As DNA, the CDR3 is TGTGCCAGCAGCTCCGGACAGGATTGGACTGAAGCTTTCTTT. V and J are TRBV5-5 and TRBJ1-1; 7 nucleotides line up with TRBD1. The CDR3 is 14 amino acids. With V trimmed by 3 bases and J by 5 bases, 7 bases remained unmatched. Germline-derived CDR1 and CDR2 are SGHKS and YYEKEE (reference sequence). Filled out from reference TRBV5-5 and TRBJ1-1, the complete variable domain reads DAGVTQSPTHLIKTRGQQVTLRCSPISGHKSVSWYQQVLGQGPQFIFQYYEKEERGRGNFPDRFSARQFPNYSSELNVNALLLGDSALYLCASSSGQDWTEAFFGQGTRLTVV.